Below are 10 T cell receptor beta chains sequenced from a single sample in a study of cytomegalovirus exposure and HLA in healthy donors (dated by TCRdb to 2016 to 2017). The library was produced with the immunoSEQ multiplex PCR assay. TCRdb holds this immuneACCESS table with in-frame rearrangements only. Some clones are missing; in checked studies, unresolved V genes explain under half, and the rest has no known cause. For this sample the table gives 250,000 to 300,000 clones, of which 90% were detected only once. Together, the top ten hold 0.35% to 0.4% of the sample. The material sequenced was PBMCs. The receptor set was obtained from a woman aged 18-29 years in good health and CMV-seronegative.

This clone was recorded once. The genes are TRBV7-9 and TRBJ2-1; 7 nucleotides align to TRBD1. The V gene's germline CDR1 is SEHNR and CDR2 FQNEAQ (reference sequence). V trimming: 3 bases; J trimming: 4 bases; junction bases outside the gene matches: 12. There are 17 residues in the CDR3. CDR3 in DNA: TGTGCCAGCAGCTTGACGTCCGGGACAGTATTTTACAATGAGCAGTTCTTC. Protein product: CASSLTSGTVFYNEQFF.

This chain links TRBV7-9 with TRBJ1-2; TRBD1 matches at 7 bases. Trimming cost V 5 bases and J 8 bases; bases outside gene matches: 11. This CDR3 spans 14 amino acids. Germline lookup yields CDR1 SEHNR and CDR2 FQNEAQ (reference sequence). The CDR3 nucleotides read TGTGCCAGCAGCCCTCGACAGGGTCGGGAGGGCTACACCTTC. This encodes CASSPRQGREGYTF.

CDR3 in amino acids: CATYNNEQFF. CDR3 DNA sequence: TGTGCCACCTATAACAATGAGCAGTTCTTC. The chain couples TRBV6-1 to TRBJ2-1; unclear D gene. V was trimmed by 10 bases and J by 5 bases, leaving 6 bases between them. This CDR3 is built from 10 residues. Per the germline V gene, CDR1 is MNHNS and CDR2 is SASEGT.

This chain uses TRBV27 with TRBJ2-1; no firm D call. V was cut by 6 bases and J by 2 bases, with 11 bases left in between. CDR1 and CDR2 from the germline V gene are MNHEY and SMNVEV (reference sequence). The CDR3 totals 14 residues. CDR3 protein: CASRLAAPYNEQFF. The CDR3 DNA reads TGTGCCAGCAGACTCGCAGCGCCCTACAATGAGCAGTTCTTC.

The gene calls are TRBV5-1 and TRBJ2-2; maybe TRBD2 (7 bases). Trimming took off 2 bases at V and 5 bases at J, with 19 bases between the two ends. The CDR3 runs to 17 residues. The germline gives CDR1 SGHRS, CDR2 YFSETQ. The CDR3 sequence is CASSLPAGITGTGELFF. The CDR3 coding sequence is TGCGCCAGCAGCTTACCAGCGGGAATAACAGGGACCGGGGAGCTGTTTTTT. Variable domain in full (rest from reference TRBV5-1 and TRBJ2-2): KAGVTQTPRYLIKTRGQQVTLSCSPISGHRSVSWYQQTPGQGLQFLFEYFSETQRNKGNFPGRFSGRQFSNSRSEMNVSTLELGDSALYLCASSLPAGITGTGELFFGEGSRLTVL.

This rearrangement joins TRBV28 to TRBJ2-7; 7 bases are shared with TRBD1. Per the germline V gene, CDR1 is MDHEN and CDR2 is SYDVKM. After removal of 1 base from V and 1 base from J, the junction contained 7 bases not matched to a gene. The CDR3 contains 16 residues. CDR3 residues: CASSLYTTGASYEQYF. CDR3 DNA: TGTGCCAGCAGTTTATATACTACAGGGGCATCCTACGAGCAGTACTTC.

This clone was seen just once. The V call is TRBV6-4, the J call TRBJ1-1; 7 bases align to TRBD1. This CDR3 has 14 amino acids. Trimming cost V 3 bases and J 3 bases; bases outside gene matches: 4. Germline V gene lookup returns CDR1 MRHNA and CDR2 SNTAGT. CDR3 bases: TGTGCCAGCAGTGATACCGACAGGGACACTGAAGCTTTCTTT. This translates into CASSDTDRDTEAFF.

The gene calls are TRBV28 and TRBJ1-3; D unclear. Trimming took 5 bases from V and 6 from J, leaving 5 bases between them. This CDR3 region has 11 residues. CDR1 is MDHEN, CDR2 SYDVKM, per germline. In DNA, the CDR3 is TGTGCCAGCAGTGGCCTAAACACCATATATTTT. Its translation is CASSGLNTIYF.

The chain employs TRBV28 and TRBJ2-7; 7 bases align to TRBD1. The CDR3 has 17 amino acids. The trim removed 4 bases at V and 3 bases at J, leaving 15 bases unmatched. Germline CDR1 and CDR2: MDHEN and SYDVKM. DNA for the CDR3: TGTGCCAGCAGTTCCTCCAACACCCCCGGGACAGACTACGAGCAGTACTTC. As protein: CASSSSNTPGTDYEQYF.

The chain joins TRBV28 to TRBJ1-2, with TRBD1 as a possible D gene (5 bases). Trimming removed 5 bases at V and 2 bases at J, with 6 bases between. Germline CDR1 MDHEN, CDR2 SYDVKM. This CDR3 spans 12 amino acids. The CDR3: CASSRQNYGYTF. DNA for the CDR3: TGTGCCAGCAGTAGACAGAACTATGGCTACACCTTC.